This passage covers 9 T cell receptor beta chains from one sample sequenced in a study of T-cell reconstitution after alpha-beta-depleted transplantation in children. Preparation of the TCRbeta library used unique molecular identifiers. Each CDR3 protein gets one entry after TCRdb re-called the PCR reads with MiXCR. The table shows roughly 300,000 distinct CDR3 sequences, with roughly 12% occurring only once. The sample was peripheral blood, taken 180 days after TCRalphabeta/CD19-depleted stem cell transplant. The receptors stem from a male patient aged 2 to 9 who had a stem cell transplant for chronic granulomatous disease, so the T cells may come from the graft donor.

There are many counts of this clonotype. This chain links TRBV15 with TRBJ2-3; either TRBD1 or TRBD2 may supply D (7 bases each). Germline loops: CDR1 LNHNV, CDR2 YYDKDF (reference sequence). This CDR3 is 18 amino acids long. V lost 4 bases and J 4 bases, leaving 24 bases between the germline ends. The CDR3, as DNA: TGTGCCACCAGCAACAGGGGTAGTGGGAGGGGGGTCGCAGATACGCAGTATTTT. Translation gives CATSNRGSGRGVADTQYF.

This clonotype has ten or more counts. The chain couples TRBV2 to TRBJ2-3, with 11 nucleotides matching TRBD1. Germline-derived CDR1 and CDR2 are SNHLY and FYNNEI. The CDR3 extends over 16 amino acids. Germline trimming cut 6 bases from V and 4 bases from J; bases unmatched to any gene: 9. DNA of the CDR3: TGTGCCAGCAGCTGGGACTGGACAGGGGGCGCAGATACGCAGTATTTT. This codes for CASSWDWTGGADTQYF.

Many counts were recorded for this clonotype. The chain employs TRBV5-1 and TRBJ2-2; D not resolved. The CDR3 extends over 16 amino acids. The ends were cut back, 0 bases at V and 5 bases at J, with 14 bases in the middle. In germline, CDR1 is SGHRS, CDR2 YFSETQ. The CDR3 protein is CASSLEGSFWTGELFF. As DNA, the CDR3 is TGCGCCAGCAGCTTGGAGGGTAGCTTTTGGACCGGGGAGCTGTTTTTT. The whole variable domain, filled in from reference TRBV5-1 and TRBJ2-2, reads KAGVTQTPRYLIKTRGQQVTLSCSPISGHRSVSWYQQTPGQGLQFLFEYFSETQRNKGNFPGRFSGRQFSNSRSEMNVSTLELGDSALYLCASSLEGSFWTGELFFGEGSRLTVL.

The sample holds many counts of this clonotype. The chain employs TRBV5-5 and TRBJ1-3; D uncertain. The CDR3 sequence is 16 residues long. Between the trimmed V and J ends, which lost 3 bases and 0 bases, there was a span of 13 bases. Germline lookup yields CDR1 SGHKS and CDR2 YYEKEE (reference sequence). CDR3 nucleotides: TGTGCCAGCAGCTCCGTAGCCTCTTTCTCTGGAAACACCATATATTTT. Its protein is CASSSVASFSGNTIYF.

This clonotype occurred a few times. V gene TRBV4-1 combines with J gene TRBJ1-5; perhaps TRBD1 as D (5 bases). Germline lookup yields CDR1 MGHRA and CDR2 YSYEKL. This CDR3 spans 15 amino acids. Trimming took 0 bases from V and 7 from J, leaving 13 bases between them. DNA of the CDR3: TGCGCCAGCAGCCAAGATGGGGGTTCAAGGCAGCCCCAGCATTTT. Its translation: CASSQDGGSRQPQHF.

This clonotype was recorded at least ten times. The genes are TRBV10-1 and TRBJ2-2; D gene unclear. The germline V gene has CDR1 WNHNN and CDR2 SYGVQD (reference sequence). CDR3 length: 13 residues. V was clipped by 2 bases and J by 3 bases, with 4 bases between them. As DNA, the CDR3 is TGCGCCAGCAGTGAGGGGGACACCGGGGAGCTGTTTTTT. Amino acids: CASSEGDTGELFF.

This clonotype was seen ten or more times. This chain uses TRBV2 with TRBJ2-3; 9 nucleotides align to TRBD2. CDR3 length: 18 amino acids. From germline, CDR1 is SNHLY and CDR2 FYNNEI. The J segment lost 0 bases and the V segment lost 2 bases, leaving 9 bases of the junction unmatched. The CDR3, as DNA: TGTGCCAGCAGTGAACTGGCTAGCGGGGACACTAGCACAGATACGCAGTATTTT. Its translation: CASSELASGDTSTDTQYF.

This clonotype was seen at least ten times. The CDR3, as DNA: TGTGCCAGCAGTTACAGTATCGGGGCTAGTCGTTACACAGATACGCAGTATTTT. This codes for CASSYSIGASRYTDTQYF. The J gene is TRBJ2-3, the V gene TRBV6-5; possibly TRBD1 or TRBD2 for D (5 bases each). The V gene lost 2 bases and the J gene lost 2 bases, with 20 bases spanning the gap. Germline CDR1 and CDR2: MNHEY and SVGAGI. This CDR3 is 18 amino acids long.

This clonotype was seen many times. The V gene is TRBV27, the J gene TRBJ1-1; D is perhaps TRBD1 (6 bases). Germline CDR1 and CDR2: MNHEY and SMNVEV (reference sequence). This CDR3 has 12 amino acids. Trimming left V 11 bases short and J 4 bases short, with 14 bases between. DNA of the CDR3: TGTGCCTCCGACAAGGGGGGCACTGAAGCTTTCTTT. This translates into CASDKGGTEAFF.